These 24 T cell receptor beta chains were sequenced from one sample in a study of blood T cell repertoires in COVID-19. Here immunoSEQ multiplex PCR was the method, and the copy in TCRdb shows in-frame clones only, minus some. The sample contains roughly 100,000 clones, around 66% of which appear only once. The specimen was peripheral blood. The source of these receptors is a man at least 80 years old with acute or convalescent COVID-19.

The CDR3: CASSRDRGLLHEQYF. CDR3 in DNA: TGTGCCAGTAGCAGAGACAGGGGGCTGCTCCACGAGCAGTACTTC. The V gene is TRBV19, the J gene TRBJ2-7; 10 bases are a match to TRBD1. V gave up 6 bases and J gave up 5 bases; unmatched junction bases: 10. Germline CDR1 and CDR2: LNHDA and SQIVND (reference sequence). The CDR3 covers 15 residues.

This clone came up a few times. This sequence joins TRBV5-1 and TRBJ1-6, with 9 nucleotides matching TRBD1. With 2 bases clipped from V and 5 bases from J, the junction kept 5 bases outside the gene matches. From germline, CDR1 is SGHRS and CDR2 YFSETQ. The length of the CDR3 is 16 residues. CDR3 protein: CASSLTDRGNNSPLHF. The CDR3 nucleotides read TGCGCCAGCAGCTTAACAGACAGGGGGAATAATTCACCCCTCCACTTT. The complete variable domain, with remaining parts taken from reference TRBV5-1 and TRBJ1-6, reads KAGVTQTPRYLIKTRGQQVTLSCSPISGHRSVSWYQQTPGQGLQFLFEYFSETQRNKGNFPGRFSGRQFSNSRSEMNVSTLELGDSALYLCASSLTDRGNNSPLHFGNGTRLTVT.

This clone was found a few times. V gene TRBV7-3 combines with J gene TRBJ2-2; D might be TRBD1 (5 bases). The V and J ends lost 5 bases and 7 bases respectively, with 11 bases between them. The CDR3 is 13 residues long. Per germline, CDR1 SGHTA and CDR2 FQGTGA. The DNA for the CDR3 is TGTGCCAGCAGCATACAGGTTCTCGGGGAGCTGTTTTTT. This codes for CASSIQVLGELFF. The whole variable domain, filled in from reference TRBV7-3 and TRBJ2-2, reads GAGVSQTPSNKVTEKGKYVELRCDPISGHTALYWYRQSLGQGPEFLIYFQGTGAADDSGLPNDRFFAVRPEGSVSTLKIQRTERGDSAVYLCASSIQVLGELFFGEGSRLTVL.

The chain uses TRBV2 and TRBJ2-3; D is ambiguous. Trimming took 2 bases from V and 3 from J, leaving 9 bases between them. This CDR3 is built from 14 residues. Germline V gene data show CDR1 as SNHLY and CDR2 as FYNNEI. CDR3 DNA sequence: TGTGCCAGCAGTGAACAACTAACGACAGATACGCAGTATTTT. Encoded protein: CASSEQLTTDTQYF.

The chain employs TRBV20-1 and TRBJ2-4, with 11 nucleotides matching TRBD1. This CDR3 has 14 residues. Germline V gene sequence: CDR1 DFQATT, CDR2 SNEGSKA (reference sequence). The V segment lost 3 bases and the J segment 8 bases; nucleotides outside the gene matches: 6. The CDR3: CSASARDRGYIQYF. As DNA, the CDR3 is TGCAGTGCTAGTGCTAGGGACAGGGGGTACATTCAGTACTTC.

In DNA, the CDR3 is TGTGCCAGCATCGCTGGACACATGAACACTGAAGCTTTCTTT. It is translated as CASIAGHMNTEAFF. The chain has TRBV7-6 and TRBJ1-1; a weak D match, TRBD1 (5 bases). Per germline, CDR1 SGHVS and CDR2 FNYEAQ. This CDR3 is 14 amino acids long. The germline V and J ends were trimmed by 7 bases and 0 bases, with 12 bases remaining between them.

This clone was detected only a few times. The chain uses TRBV10-2 and TRBJ2-3, with 13 bases fitting TRBD2. Germline V CDR1 and CDR2: WSHSY, SAAADI. V was pared by 7 bases and J by 6 bases, with 4 bases of the junction left unmatched. CDR3 size: 14 residues. This CDR3 reads CASKRLAGGDTQYF. CDR3 bases: TGCGCCAGCAAGCGACTAGCGGGAGGCGATACGCAGTATTTT.

V and J are TRBV10-2 and TRBJ2-3; possible D gene TRBD2, 5 bases. Deletions cut 7 bases from V and 2 bases from J, with 10 bases between. Germline CDR1 WSHSY, CDR2 SAAADI. The CDR3 totals 13 residues. CDR3 sequence: CASMRVSTDTQYF. The DNA of the CDR3 is TGCGCCAGCATGAGGGTTTCCACAGATACGCAGTATTTT.

This clone appeared once. The chain recombines TRBV23-1 with TRBJ1-1, with TRBD1 matching over 10 bases. TRBV23-1 is filed as an ORF, its function uncertain. Trimming took 5 bases from V and 4 from J; bases not matched to a gene: 4. The CDR3 is 14 residues long. The CDR3 DNA reads as TGCGCCAGCAGTTCCGGGACAGGGGTCACTGAAGCTTTCTTT. It encodes CASSSGTGVTEAFF.

Many counts were recorded for this clone. V usage is TRBV27 and J usage is TRBJ2-7; D unclear. CDR1 and CDR2 from the germline V gene are MNHEY and SMNVEV (reference sequence). The CDR3 has 14 residues. Deletions cut 3 bases from V and 1 base from J, with 10 bases between. The CDR3 DNA is TGTGCCAGCAGTTTTGCAGGCGTTTCCTACGAGCAGTACTTC. It encodes CASSFAGVSYEQYF.

The chain combines TRBV3-1 (or the pseudogene TRBV3-2) with TRBJ2-2; D is unclear. V was clipped by 4 bases and J by 5 bases, with 14 bases between them. This CDR3 is built from 15 residues. CDR1 and CDR2 from the germline V gene are LGHDT and YNNKEL (reference sequence). The CDR3 is CASSLTGLRTGELFF. The CDR3 DNA reads TGTGCCAGCAGCCTAACGGGTTTGAGGACCGGGGAGCTGTTTTTT.

This clone qualifies as medium-sized (0.01 to 0.1%). CDR3 nucleotides: TGCAGCGTTTACACAGGGGACTATGGCTACACCTTC. Its protein product is CSVYTGDYGYTF. The genes are TRBV29-1 and TRBJ1-2; TRBD1 matches 7 bases. Germline-derived CDR1 and CDR2 are SQVTM and ANQGSEA. The ends lost 5 bases at V and 3 bases at J; junction bases unmatched: 3. The CDR3 has 12 residues.

This clone was seen only a few times. The sample holds other DNA sequences that translate to the same CDR3. The chain carries TRBV7-2 and TRBJ1-5; 8 positions match TRBD1. The CDR3 is made up of 14 amino acids. Germline lookup yields CDR1 SGHTA and CDR2 FQGNSA. Losses at the gene ends were 1 base for V and 6 bases for J; bases not matched to a gene: 2. CDR3 DNA sequence: TGTGCCAGCAGCTTAGACAGGGGGGGTCAGCCCCAGCATTTT. Encoded protein: CASSLDRGGQPQHF.

The chain carries TRBV3-1 (or the pseudogene TRBV3-2) and TRBJ2-1; maybe TRBD2 (6 bases). Trimming shortened V by 2 bases and J by 8 bases, and 13 bases separated the two germline ends. The length of the CDR3 is 14 residues. The V gene's germline CDR1 is LGHDT and CDR2 YNNKEL (reference sequence). CDR3: CASSQLEGRYEQFF. CDR3 DNA: TGTGCCAGCAGCCAATTGGAGGGCCGCTATGAGCAGTTCTTC.

The CDR3 DNA reads TGTGCCAGCAGCTTCCGTAGCGGGAGCGCCACAGATACGCAGTATTTT. It yields the protein CASSFRSGSATDTQYF. This chain links TRBV7-2 with TRBJ2-3, with 9 bases aligning to TRBD2. There are 16 residues in the CDR3. The trim removed 3 bases at V and 2 bases at J, leaving 6 bases unmatched. Per the germline V gene, CDR1 is SGHTA and CDR2 is FQGNSA.

V usage is TRBV2 and J usage is TRBJ2-1; D is unresolved. Germline-derived CDR1 and CDR2 are SNHLY and FYNNEI. Trimming removed 4 bases from V and 7 bases from J, with 11 bases in between. CDR3 length: 13 residues. The CDR3 loop reads CASSGSGGNEQFF. In DNA form, the CDR3 reads TGTGCCAGCAGTGGTTCCGGTGGTAATGAGCAGTTCTTC.

V is TRBV7-2 and J is TRBJ1-2, with TRBD1 matching over 7 bases. J lost 6 bases, V lost 4 bases, and 8 bases had no gene match. The CDR3 length is 14 residues. Germline V gene sequence: CDR1 SGHTA, CDR2 FQGNSA. The CDR3 spells CASSSRSTGNGYTF. The DNA of the CDR3 is TGTGCCAGCAGCTCCCGATCGACAGGGAATGGCTACACCTTC. The full variable domain, in which reference TRBV7-2 and TRBJ1-2 provide the parts outside the CDR3, is GAGVSQSPSNKVTEKGKDVELRCDPISGHTALYWYRQSLGQGLEFLIYFQGNSAPDKSGLPSDRFSAERTGGSVSTLTIQRTQQEDSAVYLCASSSRSTGNGYTFGSGTRLTVV.

This chain connects TRBV10-3 to TRBJ2-1; 7 bases map to TRBD2. There are 13 residues in the CDR3. CDR1 is ENHRY and CDR2 is SYGVKD in the germline V gene. After removal of 11 bases from V and 8 bases from J, the junction contained 12 bases not matched to a gene. The chain's CDR3 is CAAGAGVIDEQFF. The DNA for the CDR3 is TGTGCCGCCGGGGCGGGAGTTATAGATGAGCAGTTCTTC.

The chain employs TRBV5-1 and TRBJ2-5; possible D gene TRBD1, 6 bases. The germline V and J ends were trimmed by 4 bases and 1 base, with 11 bases remaining between them. The CDR3 contains 14 residues. Germline CDR1 is SGHRS and CDR2 is YFSETQ. The CDR3 DNA reads TGCGCCAGCAGCACGCGGACAGCCCAAGAGACCCAGTACTTC. Amino acid sequence: CASSTRTAQETQYF.

This clone was observed a few times. The rearrangement links TRBV28 to TRBJ2-1, with TRBD2 matching over 9 bases. Per germline, CDR1 MDHEN and CDR2 SYDVKM. Unmatched junction bases numbered 12, after V lost 10 bases and J lost 5 bases. The CDR3 is made up of 15 amino acids. Here the CDR3 DNA reads TGTGCCATCAAACATCGGGCTAGCGGGAACAATGAGCAGTTCTTC. This encodes CAIKHRASGNNEQFF.

This clone came up once. This chain joins TRBV19 and TRBJ2-5, with TRBD1 identical over 7 bases. After removal of 6 bases from V and 2 bases from J, the junction contained 12 bases not matched to a gene. CDR1 is LNHDA, CDR2 SQIVND, per germline (reference sequence). The CDR3 is 16 amino acids. Here the CDR3 reads CASSPFQGGSQETQYF. The CDR3 nucleotides are TGTGCCAGTAGCCCCTTTCAAGGGGGCTCTCAAGAGACCCAGTACTTC.

CDR3 amino acids: CASSSPGTSITQYF. In DNA form, the CDR3 reads TGTGCCAGCAGCTCACCCGGGACTAGTATTACGCAGTACTTC. This sequence joins TRBV5-4 and TRBJ2-7; 8 bases are a match to TRBD2. The CDR3 runs to 14 residues. V lost 3 bases to trimming and J lost 9 bases; unmatched junction nucleotides: 11. Germline CDR1 SGHNT, CDR2 YYREEE (reference sequence).

The rearrangement joins TRBV5-6 to TRBJ2-7; 7 bases fit TRBD1. The CDR3 runs to 14 residues. The germline V gene has CDR1 SGHDT and CDR2 YYEEEE. The V gene end was trimmed by 1 base and the J gene end by 3 bases; junction bases not matched to a gene: 4. CDR3: CASSLLGQLYEQYF. In DNA form, the CDR3 reads TGTGCCAGCAGCTTGTTGGGACAGCTCTACGAGCAGTACTTC. The full variable domain, its missing parts supplied by reference TRBV5-6 and TRBJ2-7, is DAGVTQSPTHLIKTRGQQVTLRCSPKSGHDTVSWYQQALGQGPQFIFQYYEEEERQRGNFPDRFSGHQFPNYSSELNVNALLLGDSALYLCASSLLGQLYEQYFGPGTRLTVT.

This chain links TRBV7-2 with TRBJ2-7; 7 bases fit TRBD2. This CDR3 is 13 amino acids long. The J segment lost 6 bases and the V segment lost 5 bases, leaving 7 bases of the junction unmatched. CDR1 SGHTA and CDR2 FQGNSA come from the germline V gene. The CDR3 nucleotides read TGTGCCAGCAGCGGACGGACTAGAAGCGAGCAGTACTTC. Protein sequence: CASSGRTRSEQYF.